The rows below give T cell receptor beta chains drawn from one sample of a study of shared clonotypes between healthy human individuals. Sequencing was performed with immunoSEQ multiplex PCR; in TCRdb, only in-frame clones are kept and a portion is missing. The sample includes roughly 2.5 million clones, more than 80% of them seen just once. The sample comprised naive CD4+ T cells sorted from blood. The receptors derive from a young man in good health. CDR3s include the opening cysteine and the closing phenylalanine or tryptophan. The D gene is left open where the match is weak. The size entry is marked missing in some rows and otherwise reads once, few, many or a size class.

clone_size,v_call,j_call,d_call,cdr3_nt,cdr3_aa
NA,TRBV27,TRBJ1-1,NA,TGTGCCAGCAGTTTCGCCCGGAACACTGAAGCTTTCTTT,CASSFARNTEAFF
NA,TRBV10-3,TRBJ2-7,NA,TGTGCCATCAGGATGGGGACTGGTCCCTACGAGCAGTACTTC,CAIRMGTGPYEQYF
NA,TRBV27,TRBJ1-2,NA,TGTGCCAGCAGTTTACGGGGGCTCGGTGGCTACACCTTC,CASSLRGLGGYTF
once,TRBV5-1,TRBJ2-6,NA,TGCGCCAGCACCCTTGGGAGGCGCTCTGGGGCCAACGTCCTGACTTTC,CASTLGRRSGANVLTF
NA,TRBV28,TRBJ1-3,NA,TGTGCCAGCTCAGTAGCCCTAGGAGGAAACACCATATATTTT,CASSVALGGNTIYF
NA,TRBV2,TRBJ2-7,NA,TGTGCCAGCAGTGAACTGTCCTACGAGCAGTACTTC,CASSELSYEQYF
NA,TRBV10-2,TRBJ1-3,NA,TGCGCCAGCAGTGAGTCGAGGGTTGGACGGCGTCTCTCTGGAAACACCATATATTTT,CASSESRVGRRLSGNTIYF
NA,TRBV27,TRBJ2-3,TRBD2,TGTGCCAGCAGTTTACGAAAGACTAGCGGGGGGGCCATGGATACGCAGTATTTT,CASSLRKTSGGAMDTQYF
NA,TRBV28,TRBJ1-6,NA,TGTGCCAGCAGCCGGGGGGGGCCCCTCCACTTT,CASSRGGPLHF
NA,TRBV6-5,TRBJ2-7,NA,TGTGCCAGCAGTCGAGGCCGAGACTCCGAGCAGTACTTC,CASSRGRDSEQYF
NA,TRBV5-5,TRBJ2-7,TRBD2,TGTGCCAGCAGCTTGGACGGGGGGAAGGGATACGAGCAGTACTTC,CASSLDGGKGYEQYF
few,TRBV4-1,TRBJ2-5,NA,TGCGCCAGCAGCCAAGACAGGGAAGAGACCCAGTACTTC,CASSQDREETQYF
NA,TRBV5-4,TRBJ2-5,TRBD1,TGTGCCAGCAGCTTACCTCGTCCCGGGACAGCCGAAGAGACCCAGTACTTC,CASSLPRPGTAEETQYF
NA,TRBV19,TRBJ2-1,NA,TGTGCCAGTAGTAAAAACAGGGGAGGCTCCTACAATGAGCAGTTCTTC,CASSKNRGGSYNEQFF
NA,TRBV2,TRBJ1-2,NA,TGTGCCAGCAGTTTGACGTTTGGCTACACCTTC,CASSLTFGYTF
NA,TRBV11-2,TRBJ2-3,NA,TGTGCCAGCAGCTTAGATTTCACAGATACGCAGTATTTT,CASSLDFTDTQYF
NA,TRBV19,TRBJ2-1,NA,TGTGCCAGTAGTAATGGGGCTCCAGGCGGCTATGAGCAGTTCTTC,CASSNGAPGGYEQFF
NA,TRBV6-5,TRBJ1-2,NA,TGTGCCAGCAGTTATTCCTGGGCGGAAAGTAACTATGGCTACACCTTC,CASSYSWAESNYGYTF
NA,TRBV11-2,TRBJ2-5,TRBD1,TGTGCCAGCAGCCAGGGACAGGGGGCAATTCCAGAGACCCAGTACTTC,CASSQGQGAIPETQYF
few,TRBV28,TRBJ1-2,NA,TGTGCCAGCAGAACGAACTATGGCTACACCTTC,CASRTNYGYTF
NA,TRBV27,TRBJ1-1,NA,TGTGCCAGCAGTTTAAGTCCGGGACCGGGAGCTTTCTTT,CASSLSPGPGAFF
NA,TRBV5-4,TRBJ2-5,TRBD2,TGTGCCAGCAGCTTAGCGGGGGGGCGTGAGACCCAGTACTTC,CASSLAGGRETQYF
NA,TRBV6-5,TRBJ1-1,NA,TGTGCCAGCAGTCGCAGGAACACTGAAGCTTTCTTT,CASSRRNTEAFF
NA,TRBV5-4,TRBJ1-4,TRBD1,TGTGCCAGCAGTAGTCCCGGGACAGGGAAGAGTGAAAAACTGTTTTTT,CASSSPGTGKSEKLFF
NA,TRBV2,TRBJ2-7,NA,TGTGCCAGCAGGGCAAATACCGAGCAGTACTTC,CASRANTEQYF
once,TRBV28,TRBJ1-5,TRBD1,TGTGCCAGCAGTTCCCGGGACAGGGAGACGGGACAGCCCCAGCATTTT,CASSSRDRETGQPQHF
NA,TRBV12-5,TRBJ2-2,NA,TGTGCTAGTGGCCCGGTACAGAATCCGAACACCGGGGAGCTGTTTTTT,CASGPVQNPNTGELFF
NA,TRBV18,TRBJ1-5,NA,TGTGCCAGCTCGGCAACGTACAGGGGCAATCAGCCCCAGCATTTT,CASSATYRGNQPQHF
NA,TRBV28,TRBJ1-5,NA,TGTGCCAGCACATATGGGCAGGGAGGTCAGCCCCAGCATTTT,CASTYGQGGQPQHF
NA,TRBV6-5,TRBJ2-7,NA,TGTGCCAGCCGGTCCCTTTACGAGCAGTACTTC,CASRSLYEQYF